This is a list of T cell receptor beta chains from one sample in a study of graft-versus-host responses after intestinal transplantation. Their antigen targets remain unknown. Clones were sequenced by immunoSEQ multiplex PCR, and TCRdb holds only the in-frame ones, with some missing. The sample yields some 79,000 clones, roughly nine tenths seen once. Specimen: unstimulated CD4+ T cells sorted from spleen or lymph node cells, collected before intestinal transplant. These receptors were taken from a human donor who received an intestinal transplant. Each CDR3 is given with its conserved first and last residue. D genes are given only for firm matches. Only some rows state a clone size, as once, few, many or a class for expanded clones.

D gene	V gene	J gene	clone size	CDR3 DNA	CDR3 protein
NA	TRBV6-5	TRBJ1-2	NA	TGTGCCAGCAGTTACACGACAGATTATGGCTACACCTTC	CASSYTTDYGYTF
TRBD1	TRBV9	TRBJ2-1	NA	TGTGCCAGCAGCGTAGGGGCCCCGGGACAGGGGAACAATGAGCAGTTCTTC	CASSVGAPGQGNNEQFF
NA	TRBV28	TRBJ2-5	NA	TGTGCCAGCAGTTCCCCACTAGGAGGACAAGAGACCCAGTACTTC	CASSSPLGGQETQYF
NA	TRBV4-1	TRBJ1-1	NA	TGCGCCAGCAGCCAACCCACAGGGTTGGGGGACACTGAAGCTTTCTTT	CASSQPTGLGDTEAFF
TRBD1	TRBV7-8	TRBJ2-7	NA	TGTGCCAGCAGCAATCCGGGACAGGGGTACGAGCAGTACTTC	CASSNPGQGYEQYF
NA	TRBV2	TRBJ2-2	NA	TGTGCCAGCGCCTACCACAGTAGCGGCGGGGAGCTGTTTTTT	CASAYHSSGGELFF
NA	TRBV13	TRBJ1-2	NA	TGTGCCAGCAGTCATCAGACAGACCGGAACTATGGCTACACCTTC	CASSHQTDRNYGYTF
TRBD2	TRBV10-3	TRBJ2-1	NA	TGTGCCATCAGGGGCGGGGGGCCGGGCAATGAGCAGTTCTTC	CAIRGGGPGNEQFF
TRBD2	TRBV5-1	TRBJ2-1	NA	TGCGCCAGCAGCTTATGGACTAGCGGGAAAAGGCCGTCCTACAATGAGCAGTTCTTC	CASSLWTSGKRPSYNEQFF
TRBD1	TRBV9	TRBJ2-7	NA	TGTGCCAGCAGCGTAGAAGGGACAGGATTATACGAGCAGTACTTC	CASSVEGTGLYEQYF
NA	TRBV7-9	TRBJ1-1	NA	TGTGCCAGCAGCTTCGGCACAGGTAACACTGAAGCTTTCTTT	CASSFGTGNTEAFF
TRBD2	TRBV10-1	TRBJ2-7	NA	TGCGCCAGCAGTGAGTCAATGGGGGAGGGCTACGAGCAGTACTTC	CASSESMGEGYEQYF
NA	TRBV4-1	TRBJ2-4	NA	TGCGCCAGCAGCCAAGATCTGGGGGCAGGGGCCAAAAACATTCAGTACTTC	CASSQDLGAGAKNIQYF
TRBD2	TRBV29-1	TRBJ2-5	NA	TGCAGCGTTGTTCCACTAGCGACGAATGAAGAGACCCAGTACTTC	CSVVPLATNEETQYF
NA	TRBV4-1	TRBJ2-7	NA	TGCGCCAGCAGCCAACACCGATTGGAGGAGCAGTACTTC	CASSQHRLEEQYF
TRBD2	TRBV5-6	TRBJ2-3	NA	TGTGCCAGCAGCTTCCTAGCGGGGGGAGATACGCAGTATTTT	CASSFLAGGDTQYF
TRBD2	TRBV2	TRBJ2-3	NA	TGTGCCAGCAGTGTCGGACTAGCGGCCTCAGATACGCAGTATTTT	CASSVGLAASDTQYF
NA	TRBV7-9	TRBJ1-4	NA	TGTGCCAGCAGCTTAGCGCACGGGGAGGGTAATGAAAAACTGTTTTTT	CASSLAHGEGNEKLFF
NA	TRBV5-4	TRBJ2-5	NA	TGTGCCAGCAGCTTGGTCGACTTGGAAGAGACCCAGTACTTC	CASSLVDLEETQYF
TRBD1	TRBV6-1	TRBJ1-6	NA	TGTGCCAGCAGTGAAAATCCAAGACAGGGGCGGTATAATTCACCCCTCCACTTT	CASSENPRQGRYNSPLHF
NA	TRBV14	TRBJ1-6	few	TGTGCCAGCAGCCATAGGGGTGAGAATTCACCCCTCCACTTT	CASSHRGENSPLHF
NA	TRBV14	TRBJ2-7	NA	TGTGCCAGCAGCCGTAACTCCTACGAGCAGTACTTC	CASSRNSYEQYF
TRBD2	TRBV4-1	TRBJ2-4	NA	TGCGCCAGCAGCCAAGAAGGACTAGCGGGACGCCTCTTACTAGCCAAAAACATTCAGTACTTC	CASSQEGLAGRLLLAKNIQYF